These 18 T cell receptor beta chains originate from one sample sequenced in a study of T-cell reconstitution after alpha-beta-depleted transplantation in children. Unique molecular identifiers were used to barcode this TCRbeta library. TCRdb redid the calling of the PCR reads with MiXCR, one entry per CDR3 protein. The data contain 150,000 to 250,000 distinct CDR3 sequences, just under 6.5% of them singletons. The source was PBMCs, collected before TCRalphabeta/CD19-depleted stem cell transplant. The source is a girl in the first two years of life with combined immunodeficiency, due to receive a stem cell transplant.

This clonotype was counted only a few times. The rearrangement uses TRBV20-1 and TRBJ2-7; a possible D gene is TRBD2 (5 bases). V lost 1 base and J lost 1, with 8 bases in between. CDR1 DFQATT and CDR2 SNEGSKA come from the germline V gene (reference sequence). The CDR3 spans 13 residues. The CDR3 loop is CSARAGLSYEQYF. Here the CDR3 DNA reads TGCAGTGCTAGAGCGGGGTTATCCTACGAGCAGTACTTC.

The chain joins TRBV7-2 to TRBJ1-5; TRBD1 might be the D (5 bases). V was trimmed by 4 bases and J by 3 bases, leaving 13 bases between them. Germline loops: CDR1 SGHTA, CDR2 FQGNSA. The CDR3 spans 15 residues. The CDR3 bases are TGTGCCAGCAGCTCCGCCCGGGACCTCAATCAGCCCCAGCATTTT. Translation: CASSSARDLNQPQHF.

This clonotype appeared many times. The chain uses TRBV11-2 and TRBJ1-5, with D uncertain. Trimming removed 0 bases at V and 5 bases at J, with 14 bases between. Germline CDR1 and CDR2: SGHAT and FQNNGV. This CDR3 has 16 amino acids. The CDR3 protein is CASSLDPPGYDQPQHF. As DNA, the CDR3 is TGTGCCAGCAGCTTAGATCCCCCGGGGTACGATCAGCCCCAGCATTTT. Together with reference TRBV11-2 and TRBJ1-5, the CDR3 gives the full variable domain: EAGVAQSPRYKIIEKRQSVAFWCNPISGHATLYWYQQILGQGPKLLIQFQNNGVVDDSQLPKDRFSAERLKGVDSTLKIQPAKLEDSAVYLCASSLDPPGYDQPQHFGDGTRLSIL.

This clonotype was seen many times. The CDR3 region has the DNA TGCAGCGTTGTGGGGGACCTCTGGGACCCACCCGGGGAGCTGTTTTTT. It encodes CSVVGDLWDPPGELFF. The chain has TRBV29-1 and TRBJ2-2, with D perhaps TRBD1 or TRBD2 (5 bases each). Germline V CDR1 and CDR2: SQVTM, ANQGSEA. The CDR3 spans 16 residues. Trimming removed 4 bases at V and 6 bases at J, with 21 bases between.

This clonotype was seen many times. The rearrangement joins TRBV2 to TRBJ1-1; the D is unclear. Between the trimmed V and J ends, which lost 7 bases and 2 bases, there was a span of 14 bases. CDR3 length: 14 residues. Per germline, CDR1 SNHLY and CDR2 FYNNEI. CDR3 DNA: TGTGCCAGCACCCAATGGGCGCCCAACACTGAAGCTTTCTTT. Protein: CASTQWAPNTEAFF.

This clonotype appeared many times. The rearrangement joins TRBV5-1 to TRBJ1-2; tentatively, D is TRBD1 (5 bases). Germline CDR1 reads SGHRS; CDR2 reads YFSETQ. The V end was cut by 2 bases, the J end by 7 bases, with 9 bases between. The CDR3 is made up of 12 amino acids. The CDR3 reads CASSFQGIGYTF. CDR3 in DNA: TGCGCCAGCAGCTTCCAGGGTATTGGCTACACCTTC.

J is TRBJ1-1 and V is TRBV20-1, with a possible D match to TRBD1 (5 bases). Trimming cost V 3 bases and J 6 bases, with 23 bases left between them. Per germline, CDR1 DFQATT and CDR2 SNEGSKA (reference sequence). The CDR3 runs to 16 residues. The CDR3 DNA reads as TGCAGTGCTAGTGAAGGGGCAAGGGTTGGGGACCCTGAAGCTTTCTTT. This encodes CSASEGARVGDPEAFF.

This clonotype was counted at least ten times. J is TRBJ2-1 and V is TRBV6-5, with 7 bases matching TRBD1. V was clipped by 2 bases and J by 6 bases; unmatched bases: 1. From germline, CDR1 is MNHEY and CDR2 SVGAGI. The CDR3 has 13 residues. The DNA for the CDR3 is TGTGCCAGCAGTTACGCAGGGGGCAATGAGCAGTTCTTC. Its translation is CASSYAGGNEQFF.

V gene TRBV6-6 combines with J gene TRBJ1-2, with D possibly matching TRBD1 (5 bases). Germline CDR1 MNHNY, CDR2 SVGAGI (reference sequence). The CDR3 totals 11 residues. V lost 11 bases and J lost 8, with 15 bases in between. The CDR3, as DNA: TGTGCCTTGGGGGGACCCGGGGGCTACACCTTC. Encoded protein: CALGGPGGYTF.

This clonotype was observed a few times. CDR3 loop: CASRHYLVRGQQFF. As DNA, the CDR3 is TGTGCCAGCAGACATTACCTCGTTAGGGGACAACAGTTCTTC. J is TRBJ2-1 and V is TRBV28; possibly TRBD1 for D (6 bases). CDR1 is MDHEN and CDR2 is SYDVKM in the germline V gene. Trimming stripped 6 bases from V and 13 bases from J, with 22 bases between. The CDR3 has 14 amino acids.

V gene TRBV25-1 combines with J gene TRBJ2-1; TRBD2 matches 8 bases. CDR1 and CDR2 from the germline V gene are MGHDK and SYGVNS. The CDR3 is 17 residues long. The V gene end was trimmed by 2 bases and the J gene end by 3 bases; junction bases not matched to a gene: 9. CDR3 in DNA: TGTGCCAGCAGTGAAACACTAGCAAGCGGGAGCTACAATGAGCAGTTCTTC. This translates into CASSETLASGSYNEQFF.

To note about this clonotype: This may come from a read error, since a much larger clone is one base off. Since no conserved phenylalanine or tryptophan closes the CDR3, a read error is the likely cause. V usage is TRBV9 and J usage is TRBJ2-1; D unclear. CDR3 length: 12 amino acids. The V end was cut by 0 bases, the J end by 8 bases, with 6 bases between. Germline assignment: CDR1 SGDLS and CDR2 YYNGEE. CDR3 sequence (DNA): TGTGCCAGCAGCGTAGGTACAGATGAGCAGTTCTAC. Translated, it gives CASSVGTDEQFY.

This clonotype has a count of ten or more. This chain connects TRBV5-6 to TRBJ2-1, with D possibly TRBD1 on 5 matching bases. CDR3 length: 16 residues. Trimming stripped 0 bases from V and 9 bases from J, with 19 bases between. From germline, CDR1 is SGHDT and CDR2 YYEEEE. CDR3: CASSLGSLWSQGEQFF. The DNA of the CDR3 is TGTGCCAGCAGCTTGGGCTCTCTTTGGAGCCAGGGTGAGCAGTTCTTC.

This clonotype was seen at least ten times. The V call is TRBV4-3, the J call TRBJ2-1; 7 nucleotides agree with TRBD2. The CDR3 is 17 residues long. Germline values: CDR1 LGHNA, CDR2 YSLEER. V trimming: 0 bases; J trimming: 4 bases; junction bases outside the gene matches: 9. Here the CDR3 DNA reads TGCGCCAGCAGCCAAGACCCGACGAGCGGGATGTACAATGAGCAGTTCTTC. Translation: CASSQDPTSGMYNEQFF.

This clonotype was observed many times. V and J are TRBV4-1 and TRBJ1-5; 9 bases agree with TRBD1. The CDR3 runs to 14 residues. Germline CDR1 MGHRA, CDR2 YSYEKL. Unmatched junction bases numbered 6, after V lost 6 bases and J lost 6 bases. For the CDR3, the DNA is TGCGCCAGCAGTCAACAGGGGGCCGGTCAGCCCCAGCATTTT. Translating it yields CASSQQGAGQPQHF.

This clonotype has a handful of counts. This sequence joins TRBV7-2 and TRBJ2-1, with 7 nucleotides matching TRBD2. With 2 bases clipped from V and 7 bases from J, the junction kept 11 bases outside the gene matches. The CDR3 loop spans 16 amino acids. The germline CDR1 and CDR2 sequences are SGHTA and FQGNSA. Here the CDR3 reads CASSLSGRAKKNEQFF. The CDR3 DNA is TGTGCCAGCAGCTTATCGGGGAGGGCGAAAAAAAATGAGCAGTTCTTC.

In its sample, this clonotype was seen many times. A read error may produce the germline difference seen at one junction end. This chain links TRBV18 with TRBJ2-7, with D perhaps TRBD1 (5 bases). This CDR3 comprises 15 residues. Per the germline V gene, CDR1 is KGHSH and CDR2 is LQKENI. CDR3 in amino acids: CASSPVGARSYEQYF. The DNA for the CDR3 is TGTGCCAGTTCACCTGTTGGGGCACGATCCTACGAGCAGTACTTC.

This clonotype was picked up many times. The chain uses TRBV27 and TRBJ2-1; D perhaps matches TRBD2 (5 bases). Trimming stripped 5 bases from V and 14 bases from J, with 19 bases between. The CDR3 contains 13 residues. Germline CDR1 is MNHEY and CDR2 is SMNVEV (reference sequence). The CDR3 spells CASSILMDGIEFF. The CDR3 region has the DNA TGTGCCAGCAGTATCCTAATGGACGGGATTGAGTTCTTC.